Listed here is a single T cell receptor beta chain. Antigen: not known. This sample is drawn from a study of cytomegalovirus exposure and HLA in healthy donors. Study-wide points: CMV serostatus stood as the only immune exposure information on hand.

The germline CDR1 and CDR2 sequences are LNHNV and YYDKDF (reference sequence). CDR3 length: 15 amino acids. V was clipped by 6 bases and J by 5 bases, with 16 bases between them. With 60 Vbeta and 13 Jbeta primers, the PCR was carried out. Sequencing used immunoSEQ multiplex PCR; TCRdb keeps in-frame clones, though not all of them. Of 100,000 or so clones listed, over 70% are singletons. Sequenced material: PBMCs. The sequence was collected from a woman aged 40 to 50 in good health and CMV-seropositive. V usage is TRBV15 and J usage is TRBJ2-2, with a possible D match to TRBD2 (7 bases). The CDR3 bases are TGTGCCACCAGAGGGGGAGGGGCCTTGACCGGGGAGCTGTTTTTT. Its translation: CATRGGGALTGELFF.